This TCR beta chain was recovered during a study of tumor-infiltrating lymphocytes in primary liver carcinoma. Study information: These patients were men and women whose ages were 30 to 69 years. Each of the growths was stage T1-T3 N0M0, extending about 4.2 to 11 cm across.

With regard to this clonotype: The antigen remains unidentified. The junction departs from germline at one end; a sequencing error may be responsible.

Whole-study findings and limits: A significantly higher top-250-clone fraction was recorded for tumors than for blood (p = 0.039). Among top clones, only about 7-25% appeared in all five tumor regions.

The germline V gene has CDR1 MNHNS and CDR2 SASEGT. The CDR3 is 15 residues long. Joint extraction of RNA and DNA used roughly 18-34 mg of bulk tissue that was unsorted. Starting material of 500 to 600 ng total RNA yielded TCR beta cDNA via a constant-region primer. Three rounds of nested multiplex PCR with slightly modified ARM-PCR produced TCR beta libraries. Amplification in the first two PCR rounds was performed using TRBV1-TRBV30 forward primers and a C-beta reverse primer for roughly 9 cycles each. MiXCR, applied by TCRdb to the multiplex PCR reads, yields one record per CDR3 protein. The table lists some 100,000 distinct CDR3 sequences, 65% to 75% of them singletons.

Specimen: liver tumor tissue from sampling region 2. The subset was: tumor region T2, inferior pole. The chain combines TRBV6-1 with TRBJ2-3; D might be TRBD2 (6 bases). The TCR sequence derives from a woman aged 55-69 years with primary liver carcinoma and hepatitis B virus infection. The CDR3 DNA sequence: TGTGCCTGCAGTGAAGAGGAGGGAAGTACAGATACGCAGTATTTT. It translates to CACSEEEGSTDTQYF.